Below, 22 T cell receptor beta chains from the same sample are listed, as sequenced in a study of T cell responses to AZD1222 COVID-19 vaccine. TCRdb's copy holds only in-frame clones and misses some; the assay was immunoSEQ multiplex PCR. Here the sample spans under 170,000 clones, around nine tenths being singletons. Sample: peripheral blood, taken 28 days after the second AZD1222 dose. These receptors were taken from an adult who received the AZD1222 COVID-19 vaccine.

This chain joins TRBV5-6 and TRBJ2-1; TRBD2 matches at 8 bases. J gave up 4 bases and V 0 bases, and 6 bases lay outside the gene matches. Germline V gives CDR1 SGHDT, CDR2 YYEEEE. The CDR3 is 16 amino acids. CDR3 nucleotide sequence: TGTGCCAGCAGCTTGGATAGCGGGGAGATATACAATGAGCAGTTCTTC. This codes for CASSLDSGEIYNEQFF. Filled out from reference TRBV5-6 and TRBJ2-1, the complete variable domain reads DAGVTQSPTHLIKTRGQQVTLRCSPKSGHDTVSWYQQALGQGPQFIFQYYEEEERQRGNFPDRFSGHQFPNYSSELNVNALLLGDSALYLCASSLDSGEIYNEQFFGPGTRLTVL.

The chain combines TRBV6-5 with TRBJ1-4; D gene ambiguous. V gave up 5 bases and J gave up 8 bases, with 6 bases separating them. The germline gives CDR1 MNHEY, CDR2 SVGAGI. This CDR3 is built from 11 residues. Written as DNA, the CDR3 is TGTGCCAGCAGTCTTAGGGAAAAACTGTTTTTT. This gives the protein CASSLREKLFF.

This clone was counted between two and nine times. V and J are TRBV5-4 and TRBJ2-1; D is perhaps TRBD2 (6 bases). The V and J ends lost 3 bases and 10 bases respectively, with 8 bases between them. This CDR3 is 11 amino acids long. Germline V gene sequence: CDR1 SGHNT, CDR2 YYREEE (reference sequence). CDR3 nucleotide sequence: TGTGCCAGCAGCTCGCTAGCGGAGCAGTTCTTC. The encoded protein is CASSSLAEQFF.

The chain has TRBV6-2 or TRBV6-3 and TRBJ1-1, with a possible D match to TRBD1 (6 bases). V was clipped by 5 bases and J by 4 bases, with 17 bases between them. CDR1 is MNHEY, CDR2 SVGEGT, per germline. This CDR3 is 15 amino acids long. CDR3 in DNA: TGTGCCAGCAGTCCGTTTGGGGGGGGCGGCACTGAAGCTTTCTTT. Its protein is CASSPFGGGGTEAFF.

With regard to this clone: The sample contains more than one DNA sequence encoding this CDR3. The CDR3 spells CASSLGGEKLFF. Here the CDR3 DNA reads TGCGCCAGCAGCTTGGGTGGTGAAAAACTGTTTTTT. The rearrangement links TRBV5-1 to TRBJ1-4, with D uncertain. V was shortened by 0 bases and J by 7 bases, with 4 bases between the two germline ends. The V gene's germline CDR1 is SGHRS and CDR2 YFSETQ. This CDR3 is 12 amino acids long.

The chain carries TRBV6-4 and TRBJ1-1; the D is unclear. This CDR3 spans 13 amino acids. V was clipped by 2 bases and J by 3 bases, with 7 bases between them. Germline loops: CDR1 MRHNA, CDR2 SNTAGT. The CDR3 region has the DNA TGTGCCAGCAGTGACCTCGAGGACACTGAAGCTTTCTTT. It translates to CASSDLEDTEAFF.

The chain joins TRBV10-3 to TRBJ1-6; 8 bases map to TRBD1. This CDR3 is 17 amino acids long. V shed 0 bases and J 9 bases; nucleotides not matched to a gene: 10. CDR1 and CDR2 (germline): ENHRY, SYGVKD. CDR3 bases: TGTGCCATCAGTGAGTCAACAGGGGGAACCGGTAGTTCACCCCTCCACTTT. Protein: CAISESTGGTGSSPLHF.

J is TRBJ1-2 and V is TRBV30; 8 positions agree with TRBD1. V gave up 8 bases and J gave up 6 bases; unmatched junction bases: 8. Per the germline V gene, CDR1 is GTSNPN and CDR2 is SVGIG (reference sequence). CDR3 length equals 12 residues. CDR3 DNA sequence: TGTGCCACCAAGACAGGGGATAATGGCTACACCTTC. Its protein product is CATKTGDNGYTF.

The genes are TRBV28 and TRBJ1-1; D is unclear. CDR1 and CDR2 (germline): MDHEN, SYDVKM. The CDR3 runs 14 residues. The ends were cut back, 3 bases at V and 1 base at J, with 9 bases in the middle. The CDR3 here is CASSFVQRNTEAFF. CDR3 DNA sequence: TGTGCCAGCAGTTTCGTCCAGCGGAACACTGAAGCTTTCTTT.

The chain joins TRBV7-6 to TRBJ2-1; 8 bases are a match to TRBD1. Germline values: CDR1 SGHVS, CDR2 FNYEAQ. J was trimmed by 12 bases and V by 4 bases; bases with no gene match: 2. The CDR3 runs to 11 residues. The CDR3 spells CASSWDRSQFF. CDR3 coding DNA: TGTGCCAGCAGCTGGGACAGGTCGCAGTTCTTC.

V gene TRBV6-6 combines with J gene TRBJ1-2, with D uncertain. Trimming took 0 bases from V and 4 from J, leaving 9 bases between them. CDR3 length: 14 residues. Germline CDR1 and CDR2: MNHNY and SVGAGI (reference sequence). The CDR3, as DNA: TGTGCCAGCAGTTACTCTCGGACGTCCTATGGCTACACCTTC. Amino acid sequence: CASSYSRTSYGYTF.

The chain is built from TRBV18 and TRBJ2-7; D tentatively fits TRBD1 or TRBD2 (5 bases each). The CDR3 runs 13 residues. Trimming stripped 6 bases from V and 3 bases from J, with 12 bases between. CDR1 and CDR2 from the germline V gene are KGHSH and LQKENI. The CDR3 protein is CASSTGRSYEQYF. In DNA, the CDR3 is TGTGCCAGCTCCACGGGACGAAGCTACGAGCAGTACTTC.

CDR3 nucleotides: TGCGCCAGCAGCCAACAGAGGGGCGGAGCGGGAGGGGTCACCGGGGAGCTGTTTTTT. Protein sequence: CASSQQRGGAGGVTGELFF. The chain uses TRBV4-1 and TRBJ2-2, with 10 bases matching TRBD2. Trimming took 2 bases from V and 4 from J; bases not matched to a gene: 13. This CDR3 region has 19 residues. Germline loops: CDR1 MGHRA, CDR2 YSYEKL.

The rearrangement joins TRBV3-1 (or the pseudogene TRBV3-2) to TRBJ2-1, with 8 positions matching TRBD1. V shed 4 bases and J 7 bases; nucleotides not matched to a gene: 15. CDR3 size: 17 residues. Germline CDR1 LGHDT, CDR2 YNNKEL (reference sequence). Here the CDR3 reads CASSPRPMDRANNEQFF. The CDR3 DNA reads as TGTGCCAGCAGCCCCCGGCCCATGGACAGGGCGAATAATGAGCAGTTCTTC.

This chain connects TRBV2 to TRBJ1-1, with 8 positions matching TRBD1. The CDR3 extends over 15 amino acids. Looked up from germline, CDR1 is SNHLY and CDR2 is FYNNEI. J was trimmed by 6 bases and V by 1 base; bases with no gene match: 7. The CDR3 spells CASSEGDRLVPEAFF. DNA of the CDR3: TGTGCCAGCAGTGAAGGGGACAGGTTGGTCCCTGAAGCTTTCTTT.

The chain is built from TRBV24-1 and TRBJ2-3, with D perhaps matching TRBD2 (6 bases). Trimming stripped 4 bases from V and 2 bases from J, with 12 bases between. CDR1 KGHDR and CDR2 SFDVKD come from the germline V gene. This CDR3 is 15 amino acids long. The CDR3 spells CATSDLAEDTDTQYF. The DNA of the CDR3 is TGTGCCACCAGTGACTTAGCGGAGGACACAGATACGCAGTATTTT.

This clone was detected once. The V and J genes are TRBV10-1 and TRBJ2-5, with a weak D call TRBD1 (6 bases). The CDR3 consists of 13 residues. Germline CDR1 and CDR2: WNHNN and SYGVQD (reference sequence). The V gene lost 4 bases and the J gene lost 7 bases, with 13 bases spanning the gap. The CDR3 nucleotides are TGCGCCAGCAGTGTAAAGGACAGAGGGACCCAGTACTTC. Its translation: CASSVKDRGTQYF.

V is TRBV6-5 and J is TRBJ1-2, with 9 bases identical to TRBD1. The CDR3 is 13 amino acids. V dropped 6 bases and J dropped 4; count of bases not matched to a gene: 3. Per the germline V gene, CDR1 is MNHEY and CDR2 is SVGAGI. For the CDR3, the DNA is TGTGCCAGCAGACGGACAGGGGTCTATGGCTACACCTTC. Residues: CASRRTGVYGYTF.

J is TRBJ1-1 and V is TRBV7-9; D possibly corresponds to TRBD1 (6 bases). Per germline, CDR1 SEHNR and CDR2 FQNEAQ (reference sequence). The CDR3 runs 14 residues. V lost 6 bases and J lost 0, with 11 bases in between. The CDR3 nucleotides are TGTGCCAGCAGTTTTACAGGGATGAACACTGAAGCTTTCTTT. It codes for CASSFTGMNTEAFF.

The chain recombines TRBV10-3 with TRBJ1-2; D call uncertain. Per germline, CDR1 ENHRY and CDR2 SYGVKD. Trimming stripped 2 bases from V and 2 bases from J, with 6 bases between. The CDR3 covers 13 residues. CDR3: CAISETKNYGYTF. The CDR3 DNA is TGTGCCATCAGTGAGACGAAGAACTATGGCTACACCTTC.

V is TRBV4-2 and J is TRBJ2-1, with 8 bases identical to TRBD1. J lost 3 bases, V lost 7 bases, and 5 bases had no gene match. Germline loops: CDR1 LGHNA, CDR2 YNFKEQ. The CDR3 loop spans 14 amino acids. The CDR3 is CASTTGGSYNEQFF. DNA of the CDR3: TGTGCCAGCACCACAGGGGGTAGCTACAATGAGCAGTTCTTC.

This chain joins TRBV5-1 and TRBJ2-7, with 7 bases identical to TRBD1. Germline V gives CDR1 SGHRS, CDR2 YFSETQ. V gave up 0 bases and J gave up 7 bases; unmatched junction bases: 7. This CDR3 spans 14 amino acids. CDR3 DNA: TGCGCCAGCAGCTTGGACAGGGGATCTGATGAGCAGTACTTC. Translated: CASSLDRGSDEQYF.